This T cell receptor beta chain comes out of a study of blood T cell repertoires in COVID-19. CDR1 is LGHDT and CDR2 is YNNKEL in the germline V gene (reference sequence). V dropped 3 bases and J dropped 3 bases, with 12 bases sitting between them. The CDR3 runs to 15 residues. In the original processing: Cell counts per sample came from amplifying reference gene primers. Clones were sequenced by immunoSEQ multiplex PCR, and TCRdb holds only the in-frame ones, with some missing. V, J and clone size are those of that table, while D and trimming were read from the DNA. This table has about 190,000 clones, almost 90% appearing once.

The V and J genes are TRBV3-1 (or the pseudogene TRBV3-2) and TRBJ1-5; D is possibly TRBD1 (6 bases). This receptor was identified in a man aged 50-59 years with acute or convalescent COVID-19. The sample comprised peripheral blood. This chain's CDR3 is CASSHPDRNNQPQHF. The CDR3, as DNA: TGTGCCAGCAGCCACCCGGACAGAAACAATCAGCCCCAGCATTTT.